This T cell receptor (beta chain) appears in the sequencing data of a study of blood T cell repertoires in COVID-19. As for the study in general: Sites across the United States, Italy and Spain contributed samples from acute and convalescent COVID-19. The cDNA or gDNA used as material had been derived from T cells, B-cell-depleted T cells, or PBMCs.

The CDR3 is 10 residues long. V lost 4 bases and J 3 bases, leaving 4 bases between the germline ends. The germline V gene encodes CDR1 DFQATT and CDR2 SNEGSKA (reference sequence). Source study methods: By means of reference gene primer amplification, nucleated cell counts were estimated. Data came from immunoSEQ multiplex PCR; TCRdb stores just in-frame clones and leaves some out. Clonal size and the V and J genes are those of that table, whereas D and trimming came from the DNA. The sample gives 180,000 or so clones, about 81% of which show up once; over 7.5% is in the top ten. This clone was seen only a few times.

Sequenced: peripheral blood. This TCR derives from a woman between 65 and 79 years old with acute or convalescent COVID-19. The rearrangement joins TRBV20-1 to TRBJ2-7; D is unclear. The CDR3: CSATVYEQYF. CDR3 sequence (DNA): TGCAGTGCTACCGTCTACGAGCAGTACTTC.